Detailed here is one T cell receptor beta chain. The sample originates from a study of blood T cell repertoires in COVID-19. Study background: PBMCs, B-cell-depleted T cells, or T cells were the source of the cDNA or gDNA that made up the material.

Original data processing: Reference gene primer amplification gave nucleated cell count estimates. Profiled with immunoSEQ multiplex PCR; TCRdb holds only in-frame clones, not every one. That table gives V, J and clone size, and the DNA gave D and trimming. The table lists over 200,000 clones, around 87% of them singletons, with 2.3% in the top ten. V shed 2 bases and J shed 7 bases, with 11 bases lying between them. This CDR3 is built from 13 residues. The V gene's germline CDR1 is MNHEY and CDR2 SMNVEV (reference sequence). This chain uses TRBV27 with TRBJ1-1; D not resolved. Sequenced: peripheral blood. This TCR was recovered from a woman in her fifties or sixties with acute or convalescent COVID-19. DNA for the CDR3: TGTGCCAGCAGTTTAATTGTTGGAGGTGAAGCTTTCTTT. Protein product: CASSLIVGGEAFF.